One and the same sample provided the 20 T cell receptor beta chains below, sequenced in a study of identifying expanded T cells in peripheral blood. Assay: immunoSEQ multiplex PCR; the TCRdb copy retains only in-frame clones and omits some. The sample carries roughly 100,000 clones, roughly 90% recorded once. Sequencing used blood. The receptors come from a person aged 18-69 years in good health.

This clone showed up just once. This chain uses TRBV18 with TRBJ2-7; the match to TRBD1 covers 7 bases. The CDR3 contains 14 residues. Germline CDR1 KGHSH, CDR2 LQKENI. J lost 6 bases, V lost 2 bases, and 7 bases had no gene match. Here the CDR3 reads CASSPKATGSEQYF. In nucleotides, the CDR3 is TGTGCCAGCTCACCAAAAGCGACAGGGAGCGAGCAGTACTTC.

This chain links TRBV28 with TRBJ1-2; D gene uncertain. Between the trimmed V and J ends, which lost 9 bases and 7 bases, there was a span of 12 bases. Looked up from germline, CDR1 is MDHEN and CDR2 is SYDVKM. The CDR3 consists of 11 residues. This CDR3 is CASQQACGYTF. The CDR3 DNA sequence: TGTGCCAGTCAGCAGGCGTGTGGCTACACCTTC.

This clone was observed once. This chain links TRBV28 with TRBJ2-7; weak D call: TRBD2 (6 bases). The CDR3 length is 15 residues. Per germline, CDR1 MDHEN and CDR2 SYDVKM. V was shortened by 7 bases and J by 1 base, with 17 bases between the two germline ends. The CDR3 DNA reads as TGTGCCAGCACCCGATCCGGGGGTGGGTCCTACGAGCAGTACTTC. It encodes CASTRSGGGSYEQYF. Looking up the rest from reference TRBV28 and TRBJ2-7 gives the full variable domain: DVKVTQSSRYLVKRTGEKVFLECVQDMDHENMFWYRQDPGLGLRLIYFSYDVKMKEKGDIPEGYSVSREKKERFSLILESASTNQTSMYLCASTRSGGGSYEQYFGPGTRLTVT.

The CDR3 reads CASSSTDRGWYSPLHF. The CDR3 DNA is TGTGCCAGCAGTTCGACGGACAGGGGATGGTATTCACCCCTCCACTTT. The rearrangement joins TRBV28 to TRBJ1-6; 9 nucleotides align to TRBD1. Trimming at V came to 4 bases and at J to 8 bases, leaving 9 bases not matched to a gene. The CDR3 extends over 16 amino acids. The V gene's germline CDR1 is MDHEN and CDR2 SYDVKM.

The chain recombines TRBV28 with TRBJ2-5; 9 nucleotides line up with TRBD2. Germline V gene data show CDR1 as MDHEN and CDR2 as SYDVKM. The CDR3 extends over 16 amino acids. The V and J ends lost 4 bases and 5 bases, in that order; junction bases with no gene match: 11. In nucleotides, the CDR3 is TGTGCCAGCAGTTCCGGCTCTCTAGCGGGAAGCGAGACCCAGTACTTC. Translation gives CASSSGSLAGSETQYF.

V and J are TRBV2 and TRBJ2-5, with D maybe TRBD2 (5 bases). CDR1 SNHLY and CDR2 FYNNEI come from the germline V gene. V lost 6 bases, J lost 3 bases, and 11 bases lay in between. This CDR3 comprises 13 residues. CDR3 sequence reads: CASRSEAKETQYF. Here the CDR3 DNA reads TGTGCCAGCAGGTCGGAGGCAAAAGAGACCCAGTACTTC.

V gene TRBV9 combines with J gene TRBJ1-1; the match to TRBD1 covers 7 bases. Germline assignment: CDR1 SGDLS and CDR2 YYNGEE. The trim removed 5 bases at V and 4 bases at J, leaving 11 bases unmatched. This CDR3 spans 15 amino acids. This CDR3 reads CASSEIGQVGTEAFF. The CDR3 nucleotides are TGTGCCAGCAGTGAGATCGGACAGGTTGGCACTGAAGCTTTCTTT.

This clone has just a few counts. This chain uses TRBV27 with TRBJ2-1, with no clear D. The CDR3 totals 15 residues. Trimming took 2 bases from V and 4 from J, leaving 12 bases between them. CDR1 is MNHEY and CDR2 is SMNVEV in the germline V gene (reference sequence). The CDR3 sequence is CASSLQWGLYNEQFF. CDR3 DNA sequence: TGTGCCAGCAGTTTACAGTGGGGATTATACAATGAGCAGTTCTTC.

The chain joins TRBV9 to TRBJ1-4; a possible D gene is TRBD1 (6 bases). V was pared by 1 base and J by 8 bases, with 15 bases between. CDR1 and CDR2 from the germline V gene are SGDLS and YYNGEE. CDR3 length equals 15 residues. In nucleotides, the CDR3 is TGTGCCAGCAGCGTACAGGGGCAGTTGGGGGAAAAACTGTTTTTT. Translating gives CASSVQGQLGEKLFF.

V is TRBV19 and J is TRBJ1-4; 7 bases are a match to TRBD1. CDR1 and CDR2 from the germline V gene are LNHDA and SQIVND (reference sequence). This CDR3 region has 14 residues. V lost 3 bases to trimming and J lost 8 bases; unmatched junction nucleotides: 6. This chain's CDR3 is CASSIFGTAEKLFF. CDR3 DNA sequence: TGTGCCAGTAGTATTTTCGGGACAGCCGAAAAACTGTTTTTT.

A few counts support this clone. The V gene is TRBV9, the J gene TRBJ2-7, with D perhaps given as TRBD1 or TRBD2 (5 bases each). CDR1 and CDR2 (germline): SGDLS, YYNGEE. V lost 4 bases to trimming and J lost 1 base, with 15 bases between them. The CDR3 consists of 15 residues. CDR3 amino acids: CASSPRRDGSYEQYF. CDR3 bases: TGTGCCAGCAGCCCCCGTCGGGACGGTTCCTACGAGCAGTACTTC.

J is TRBJ2-7 and V is TRBV6-1; TRBD2 matches 7 bases. Germline values: CDR1 MNHNS, CDR2 SASEGT. With 2 bases clipped from V and 2 bases from J, the junction kept 9 bases outside the gene matches. The CDR3 length is 16 residues. The CDR3 coding sequence is TGTGCCAGCAGTGAAATGGGCGGGAGCCCCGCCTACGAGCAGTACTTC. Its translation: CASSEMGGSPAYEQYF.

The chain joins TRBV5-1 to TRBJ2-7, with D uncertain. The length of the CDR3 is 16 residues. Germline-derived CDR1 and CDR2 are SGHRS and YFSETQ. V shed 0 bases and J shed 0 bases, with 13 bases lying between them. The CDR3 sequence is CASSLENAMSSYEQYF. CDR3 nucleotides: TGCGCCAGCAGCTTGGAGAACGCGATGAGCTCCTACGAGCAGTACTTC.

V usage is TRBV27 and J usage is TRBJ1-1; TRBD1 aligns across 8 bases. CDR3 length equals 18 residues. V was clipped by 8 bases and J by 2 bases; unmatched bases: 19. Looked up from germline, CDR1 is MNHEY and CDR2 is SMNVEV (reference sequence). The CDR3 loop is CASYPFPGGLADNTEAFF. CDR3 in DNA: TGTGCCAGCTACCCCTTCCCAGGGGGCTTGGCAGATAACACTGAAGCTTTCTTT.

The chain is built from TRBV19 and TRBJ2-2, with 12 nucleotides matching TRBD2. Per the germline V gene, CDR1 is LNHDA and CDR2 is SQIVND (reference sequence). Trimming cost V 1 base and J 8 bases; bases outside gene matches: 5. CDR3 length: 16 amino acids. CDR3 in DNA: TGTGCCAGTAGTATAGGACTAGCGGGAGTTAAAGGGGAGCTGTTTTTT. Translation: CASSIGLAGVKGELFF. The full variable domain, completed using reference TRBV19 and TRBJ2-2, is DGGITQSPKYLFRKEGQNVTLSCEQNLNHDAMYWYRQDPGQGLRLIYYSQIVNDFQKGDIAEGYSVSREKKESFPLTVTSAQKNPTAFYLCASSIGLAGVKGELFFGEGSRLTVL.

The rearrangement links TRBV9 to TRBJ2-7; 7 bases agree with TRBD2. The V gene's germline CDR1 is SGDLS and CDR2 YYNGEE. V was clipped by 3 bases and J by 4 bases; unmatched bases: 13. The CDR3 is 16 residues long. The DNA for the CDR3 is TGTGCCAGCAGCGGTAGAGGGCCTAGCGGACCATACGAGCAGTACTTC. Its protein product is CASSGRGPSGPYEQYF.

The rearrangement joins TRBV4-2 to TRBJ2-1, with TRBD2 matching over 11 bases. V shed 0 bases, J shed 2 bases, and the junction held 0 bases outside the gene matches. CDR1 and CDR2 from the germline V gene are LGHNA and YNFKEQ. There are 16 residues in the CDR3. CDR3 bases: TGTGCCAGCAGCCAAGATAGCGGGGGGGCCTACAATGAGCAGTTCTTC. This sequence encodes CASSQDSGGAYNEQFF.

The V call is TRBV18, the J call TRBJ2-6; no clear D gene. V was pared by 3 bases and J by 4 bases, with 7 bases between. CDR1 KGHSH and CDR2 LQKENI come from the germline V gene. The CDR3 runs 14 residues. DNA of the CDR3: TGTGCCAGCTCACCCGCGGAGGGGGCCAACGTCCTGACTTTC. It encodes CASSPAEGANVLTF.

The rearrangement joins TRBV28 to TRBJ2-3; the match to TRBD2 covers 9 bases. CDR1 and CDR2 (germline): MDHEN, SYDVKM. This CDR3 has 14 amino acids. V shed 6 bases, J shed 5 bases, and the junction held 6 bases outside the gene matches. This chain's CDR3 is CASRGLARGDTQYF. The CDR3 DNA is TGTGCCAGCAGGGGACTAGCAAGAGGAGATACGCAGTATTTT.

The gene calls are TRBV7-2 and TRBJ2-7, with no clear D. Germline assignment: CDR1 SGHTA and CDR2 FQGNSA. V gave up 4 bases and J gave up 3 bases, with 13 bases separating them. This CDR3 has 14 amino acids. The CDR3: CASSSSPLRYEQYF. The DNA of the CDR3 is TGTGCCAGCAGCTCCTCGCCATTACGCTACGAGCAGTACTTC.